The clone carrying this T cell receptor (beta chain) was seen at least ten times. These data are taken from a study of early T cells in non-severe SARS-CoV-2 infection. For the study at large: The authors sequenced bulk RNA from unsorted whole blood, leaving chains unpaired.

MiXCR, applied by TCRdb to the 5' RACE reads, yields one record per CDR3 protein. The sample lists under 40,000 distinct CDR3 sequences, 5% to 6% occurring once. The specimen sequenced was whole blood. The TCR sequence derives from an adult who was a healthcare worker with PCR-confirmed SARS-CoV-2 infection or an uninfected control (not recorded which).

The CDR3 DNA follows: TGTGCCAGCAGCAAAGGGGCGGTACCGCCCCAGGACTACGAGCAGTACTTC. Residues: CASSKGAVPPQDYEQYF. This chain uses TRBV21-1 with TRBJ2-7; the table's D call TRBD1 went unverified against the DNA. TRBV21-1 is a recognized pseudogene. This CDR3 region has 17 residues.